The 12 T cell receptor beta chains presented below share a single source sample, sequenced in a study of beta chain features in type 1 diabetes. TCRB transcripts that were expressed got sequenced, as all of the isolated RNA had been reverse transcribed. The method was immunoSEQ multiplex PCR; TCRdb's version includes in-frame clones alone and lacks a portion of them. The repertoire holds around 430,000 clones, with about 29% as singletons. Sequencing was carried out using naive CD4+ T cells from blood. These receptors all come from a young man in good health.

This clone was observed a handful of times. The V call is TRBV10-3, the J call TRBJ1-2; TRBD1 is a possible D gene (5 bases). This CDR3 comprises 15 residues. Between the trimmed V and J ends, which lost 11 bases and 4 bases, there was a span of 23 bases. Germline V CDR1 and CDR2: ENHRY, SYGVKD. CDR3 loop: CASAISALTGYGYTF. CDR3 sequence (DNA): TGTGCCTCAGCCATCAGCGCCCTCACAGGCTATGGCTACACCTTC.

J is TRBJ2-3 and V is TRBV29-1; D may be TRBD2 (6 bases). V lost 8 bases and J 2 bases, leaving 14 bases between the germline ends. The CDR3 is made up of 13 amino acids. CDR1 and CDR2 from the germline V gene are SQVTM and ANQGSEA. CDR3 coding DNA: TGCAGCACAAAGGGGAGGTTCACAGATACGCAGTATTTT. Its protein is CSTKGRFTDTQYF.

V and J are TRBV2 and TRBJ2-4; the D gene is possibly TRBD1 (6 bases). The V and J ends lost 5 bases and 2 bases respectively, with 10 bases between them. CDR3 length: 14 residues. CDR1 is SNHLY and CDR2 is FYNNEI in the germline V gene. The CDR3 is CASSSQGPKNIQYF. The DNA for the CDR3 is TGTGCCAGCAGTAGCCAGGGGCCCAAAAACATTCAGTACTTC.

The chain recombines TRBV28 with TRBJ2-7, with TRBD1 matching 8 bases. Germline CDR1 is MDHEN and CDR2 is SYDVKM. Trimming removed 6 bases from V and 3 bases from J; junction bases left unmatched: 4. This CDR3 is 13 amino acids long. CDR3 protein: CASRITGGYEQYF. The CDR3 DNA follows: TGTGCCAGCAGGATCACAGGGGGCTACGAGCAGTACTTC.

V is TRBV20-1 and J is TRBJ2-1; tentatively, D is TRBD2 (5 bases). V dropped 5 bases and J dropped 8 bases, with 10 bases sitting between them. Germline loops: CDR1 DFQATT, CDR2 SNEGSKA (reference sequence). The CDR3 loop spans 11 amino acids. The CDR3 here is CSASSTDEQFF. The CDR3 region has the DNA TGCAGTGCTTCTAGCACCGATGAGCAGTTCTTC.

The J gene is TRBJ2-3, the V gene TRBV25-1; 8 nucleotides align to TRBD2. V trimming: 4 bases; J trimming: 8 bases; junction bases outside the gene matches: 11. This CDR3 is 15 amino acids long. The V gene's germline CDR1 is MGHDK and CDR2 SYGVNS. The CDR3 reads CASSVHGTSSPTQYF. Written as DNA, the CDR3 is TGTGCCAGCAGTGTTCACGGGACTAGTAGTCCTACGCAGTATTTT.

The rearrangement uses TRBV10-3 and TRBJ1-1; D remains unclear. Germline loops: CDR1 ENHRY, CDR2 SYGVKD. This CDR3 spans 14 amino acids. V lost 7 bases and J 4 bases, leaving 16 bases between the germline ends. The CDR3: CAIKREGSVTEAFF. DNA of the CDR3: TGTGCCATCAAGAGGGAAGGTTCGGTCACTGAAGCTTTCTTT.

In its sample, this clone was seen a few times. The chain links TRBV7-9 to TRBJ2-1, with TRBD2 identical over 9 bases. V was clipped by 3 bases and J by 5 bases; unmatched bases: 8. The CDR3 totals 16 residues. Germline V CDR1 and CDR2: SEHNR, FQNEAQ (reference sequence). CDR3 in DNA: TGTGCCAGCAGCTTCATAGCGGGAGCAATGGACAATGAGCAGTTCTTC. The encoded protein is CASSFIAGAMDNEQFF.

This chain links TRBV10-3 with TRBJ2-1, with TRBD1 matching over 7 bases. The germline CDR1 and CDR2 sequences are ENHRY and SYGVKD. Germline trimming cut 7 bases from V and 7 bases from J; bases unmatched to any gene: 13. The CDR3 spans 15 residues. CDR3 sequence (DNA): TGTGCCATCACCCAGGACAGGTTGGGATCAAATGAGCAGTTCTTC. Its protein product is CAITQDRLGSNEQFF.

This clone has a handful of counts. The V and J genes are TRBV7-2 and TRBJ2-4; D not resolved. Trimming took 5 bases from V and 8 from J, leaving 13 bases between them. The CDR3 loop spans 13 amino acids. The germline V gene has CDR1 SGHTA and CDR2 FQGNSA. CDR3 nucleotides: TGTGCCAGCAGCGTGCAACTTGCGGACATTCAGTACTTC. Protein sequence: CASSVQLADIQYF.

The chain recombines TRBV2 with TRBJ2-1; D not resolved. CDR1 is SNHLY, CDR2 FYNNEI, per germline. V was clipped by 8 bases and J by 3 bases, with 8 bases between them. The CDR3 totals 12 residues. CDR3 sequence: CASHFYYNEQFF. DNA of the CDR3: TGTGCCAGCCACTTCTACTACAATGAGCAGTTCTTC.

In DNA form, the CDR3 reads TGTGCCTGGGAGATACAGGGCCCCCAATACGAGCAGTACTTC. Translating gives CAWEIQGPQYEQYF. The J gene is TRBJ2-7, the V gene TRBV30; TRBD1 might be the D (6 bases). This CDR3 region has 14 residues. CDR1 is GTSNPN, CDR2 SVGIG, per germline (reference sequence). Trimming left V 5 bases short and J 4 bases short, with 18 bases between.